This T cell receptor beta chain was obtained from a study of vaccination effects on CD4 cells after COVID-19. Study information: Antigen-specific CD4+ T cells were expanded (with viral peptide pools) by the ViraFEST assay ahead of sequencing.

Scientists isolated CD4+ T cells after a roughly 10-day culture period ended. Participants were vaccinated with two doses of either the BNT162b2 or mRNA-1273 vaccine. As to this clone: As yet, its antigen is unknown.

The germline CDR1 and CDR2 sequences are LNHDA and SQIVND (reference sequence). CDR3 size: 15 residues. Trimming took 9 bases from V and 5 from J; bases not matched to a gene: 10. Repertoires were generated with immunoSEQ multiplex PCR, while TCRdb's copy carries only in-frame clones and drops some. The data show 57,000 or so clones, 78% seen once. This specimen consisted of CD4+ T cells from PBMCs cultured without peptide, obtained after COVID-19 vaccination. The chain combines TRBV19 with TRBJ1-2; 12 nucleotides match TRBD1. The sequence derives from a human donor who received a COVID-19 vaccine. The DNA of the CDR3 is TGTGCCAGCTACGGGGACAGGGGGCGAGGGTATGGCTACACCTTC. It yields the protein CASYGDRGRGYGYTF.